The 30 T cell receptor beta chains below were found in one sample sequenced in a study of cytomegalovirus exposure and HLA in healthy donors. The PCR employed 60 Vbeta primers together with 13 Jbeta primers. This table comes from immunoSEQ multiplex PCR, and its TCRdb copy is limited to in-frame clones, with some not included. The data contain approximately 150,000 clones, roughly four fifths of them singletons. The sequenced sample consisted of PBMCs. These TCRs come from a man aged 50-60 years in good health and CMV-seropositive.

This rearrangement joins TRBV20-1 to TRBJ1-1; D is undetermined. The CDR3 is 11 residues long. V was shortened by 6 bases and J by 10 bases, with 15 bases between the two germline ends. Per the germline V gene, CDR1 is DFQATT and CDR2 is SNEGSKA (reference sequence). The CDR3 here is CSASGHQVAFF. In nucleotides, the CDR3 is TGCAGTGCGAGCGGGCACCAGGTAGCTTTCTTT.

The chain recombines TRBV2 with TRBJ2-1; the D gene is possibly TRBD2 (5 bases). The CDR3 has 16 amino acids. Germline V gene sequence: CDR1 SNHLY, CDR2 FYNNEI. Trimming left V 3 bases short and J 0 bases short, with 12 bases between. The chain's CDR3 is CASSEWTGNSYNEQFF. The DNA of the CDR3 is TGTGCCAGCAGTGAGTGGACGGGAAACTCCTACAATGAGCAGTTCTTC.

The V and J genes are TRBV11-2 and TRBJ2-5; the D gene is possibly TRBD1 (5 bases). The germline gives CDR1 SGHAT, CDR2 FQNNGV. This CDR3 is built from 16 residues. The germline V and J ends were trimmed by 1 base and 1 base, with 13 bases remaining between them. The CDR3 DNA reads as TGTGCCAGCAGCTTAGGGGGCTATCCACTCCAAGAGACCCAGTACTTC. Translation: CASSLGGYPLQETQYF.

This chain links TRBV7-9 with TRBJ2-1, with 7 bases fitting TRBD2. Trimming at V came to 8 bases and at J to 7 bases, leaving 14 bases not matched to a gene. Germline lookup yields CDR1 SEHNR and CDR2 FQNEAQ (reference sequence). The CDR3 totals 15 residues. The CDR3 sequence: CASSTGGGRGNEQFF. The CDR3 bases are TGTGCCAGCTCGACTGGGGGGGGTCGGGGGAATGAGCAGTTCTTC.

The chain employs TRBV19 and TRBJ1-1; a weak D match, TRBD1 (6 bases). Per germline, CDR1 LNHDA and CDR2 SQIVND (reference sequence). The CDR3 totals 14 residues. The V end was cut by 5 bases, the J end by 6 bases, with 16 bases between. CDR3 sequence: CASSSDRRAAEAFF. CDR3 DNA sequence: TGTGCCAGTAGTTCTGACAGGAGAGCGGCTGAAGCTTTCTTT.

The rearrangement joins TRBV28 to TRBJ1-5; 9 bases fit TRBD1. The CDR3 is 16 amino acids. Per the germline V gene, CDR1 is MDHEN and CDR2 is SYDVKM. The V gene end was trimmed by 1 base and the J gene end by 6 bases; junction bases not matched to a gene: 7. The CDR3 sequence: CASSLSLGQGSQPQHF. For the CDR3, the DNA is TGTGCCAGCAGTTTATCTCTTGGACAGGGGAGTCAGCCCCAGCATTTT.

The V call is TRBV2, the J call TRBJ2-1; D remains unclear. Looked up from germline, CDR1 is SNHLY and CDR2 is FYNNEI. The length of the CDR3 is 12 residues. V was cut by 4 bases and J by 4 bases, with 5 bases left in between. CDR3 coding DNA: TGTGCCAGCAGTGTGACTTACAATGAGCAGTTCTTC. Amino acid sequence: CASSVTYNEQFF.

This clone was counted a single time. The rearrangement joins TRBV6-5 to TRBJ2-7; 7 bases fit TRBD1. The CDR3 is made up of 14 amino acids. Per germline, CDR1 MNHEY and CDR2 SVGAGI. V gave up 5 bases and J gave up 0 bases; unmatched junction bases: 4. The CDR3 is CASSPGQSSYEQYF. The CDR3 coding sequence is TGTGCCAGCAGTCCGGGACAGAGCTCCTACGAGCAGTACTTC.

This clone was observed once. The chain uses TRBV9 and TRBJ2-1; 9 bases map to TRBD2. V lost 4 bases and J lost 4; bases outside the gene matches: 12. This CDR3 spans 17 amino acids. Per germline, CDR1 SGDLS and CDR2 YYNGEE. The DNA of the CDR3 is TGTGCCAGCAGCCCCCGGGTGGGCGGGGGGGTATACAATGAGCAGTTCTTC. It codes for CASSPRVGGGVYNEQFF. Variable domain in full (rest from reference TRBV9 and TRBJ2-1): DSGVTQTPKHLITATGQRVTLRCSPRSGDLSVYWYQQSLDQGLQFLIQYYNGEERAKGNILERFSAQQFPDLHSELNLSSLELGDSALYFCASSPRVGGGVYNEQFFGPGTRLTVL.

The chain carries TRBV10-3 and TRBJ1-5; D call uncertain. V lost 3 bases, J lost 1 base, and 10 bases lay in between. The CDR3 consists of 15 residues. Germline-derived CDR1 and CDR2 are ENHRY and SYGVKD. The CDR3 protein is CAISERGLSNQPQHF. CDR3 DNA sequence: TGTGCCATCAGTGAAAGAGGACTGAGCAATCAGCCCCAGCATTTT.

The chain couples TRBV7-2 to TRBJ1-5; D is perhaps TRBD1 (5 bases). CDR1 and CDR2 (germline): SGHTA, FQGNSA. This CDR3 comprises 12 residues. The V and J ends lost 5 bases and 8 bases respectively, with 10 bases between them. The CDR3 protein is CASSPPGEPQHF. The CDR3 DNA reads as TGTGCCAGCAGCCCCCCGGGGGAGCCCCAGCATTTT. The full variable domain, with the rest looked up from reference TRBV7-2 and TRBJ1-5, is GAGVSQSPSNKVTEKGKDVELRCDPISGHTALYWYRQSLGQGLEFLIYFQGNSAPDKSGLPSDRFSAERTGGSVSTLTIQRTQQEDSAVYLCASSPPGEPQHFGDGTRLSIL.

This chain joins TRBV19 and TRBJ2-3, with TRBD2 identical over 16 bases. Trimming took 5 bases from V and 6 from J; bases not matched to a gene: 11. The CDR3 extends over 18 amino acids. Germline CDR1 LNHDA, CDR2 SQIVND (reference sequence). The CDR3 DNA is TGTGCCAGTAGTGAAACCGGGACTAGCGGGAGGGCCTCTGATACGCAGTATTTT. As protein: CASSETGTSGRASDTQYF.

The gene calls are TRBV25-1 and TRBJ1-3; 8 bases are shared with TRBD1. The CDR3 is made up of 14 amino acids. Germline V CDR1 and CDR2: MGHDK, SYGVNS. Trimming removed 4 bases from V and 5 bases from J; junction bases left unmatched: 4. The CDR3 is CASSGWTGRNTIYF. CDR3 sequence (DNA): TGTGCCAGCAGTGGATGGACAGGGAGAAACACCATATATTTT. Combining the CDR3 with reference TRBV25-1 and TRBJ1-3 gives the whole variable domain EADIYQTPRYLVIGTGKKITLECSQTMGHDKMYWYQQDPGMELHLIHYSYGVNSTEKGDLSSESTVSRIRTEHFPLTLESARPSHTSQYLCASSGWTGRNTIYFGEGSWLTVV.

V is TRBV6-5 and J is TRBJ2-7, with 9 bases lining up with TRBD1. V shed 2 bases, J shed 2 bases, and the junction held 4 bases outside the gene matches. Germline values: CDR1 MNHEY, CDR2 SVGAGI. The CDR3 spans 15 residues. The CDR3 protein is CASSYGTGKTYEQYF. As DNA, the CDR3 is TGTGCCAGCAGTTACGGGACAGGGAAAACCTACGAGCAGTACTTC.

This clone was observed once. The chain couples TRBV29-1 to TRBJ2-5, with D possibly matching TRBD1 (5 bases). Germline-derived CDR1 and CDR2 are SQVTM and ANQGSEA. The V gene lost 3 bases and the J gene lost 2 bases, with 16 bases spanning the gap. The CDR3 sequence is 15 residues long. CDR3 region: CSVDSWQGLQETQYF. CDR3 coding DNA: TGCAGCGTTGACTCTTGGCAGGGCCTACAAGAGACCCAGTACTTC.

This chain connects TRBV2 to TRBJ2-3; TRBD2 aligns across 16 bases. Looked up from germline, CDR1 is SNHLY and CDR2 is FYNNEI. After removal of 10 bases from V and 4 bases from J, the junction contained 2 bases not matched to a gene. CDR3 length: 14 residues. The CDR3: CAIGTSGGADTQYF. CDR3 DNA: TGTGCCATAGGGACTAGCGGGGGGGCAGATACGCAGTATTTT.

This chain uses TRBV28 with TRBJ2-4; 9 nucleotides line up with TRBD1. J gave up 2 bases and V 2 bases, and 7 bases lay outside the gene matches. Germline loops: CDR1 MDHEN, CDR2 SYDVKM. This CDR3 is 17 amino acids long. The CDR3 sequence is CASSLVGTGRTKNIQYF. The CDR3, as DNA: TGTGCCAGCAGTTTAGTTGGGACAGGGCGGACCAAAAACATTCAGTACTTC.

V and J are TRBV19 and TRBJ2-3, with a weak D call TRBD2 (6 bases). Per germline, CDR1 LNHDA and CDR2 SQIVND (reference sequence). Between the trimmed V and J ends, which lost 7 bases and 6 bases, there was a span of 17 bases. The CDR3 contains 14 residues. The CDR3 DNA sequence: TGTGCCAGTACTCCCGGCTGGGGGGACGATACGCAGTATTTT. Its protein is CASTPGWGDDTQYF.

The chain joins TRBV28 to TRBJ1-5, with TRBD1 as a possible D gene (6 bases). The germline V and J ends were trimmed by 10 bases and 5 bases, with 18 bases remaining between them. This CDR3 has 14 amino acids. Per the germline V gene, CDR1 is MDHEN and CDR2 is SYDVKM. CDR3 DNA: TGTGCCACCAAGACAGGCGGAGGTTATCAGCCCCAGCATTTT. It translates to CATKTGGGYQPQHF.

The chain employs TRBV29-1 and TRBJ2-5; D is perhaps TRBD1 (5 bases). The CDR3 length is 11 residues. Per germline, CDR1 SQVTM and CDR2 ANQGSEA. Trimming pared 4 bases from V and 2 bases from J, leaving 5 bases between. CDR3 sequence (DNA): TGCAGCGTTGGGACACAAGAGACCCAGTACTTC. It encodes CSVGTQETQYF.

The V and J genes are TRBV19 and TRBJ2-5, with 7 bases fitting TRBD2. V shed 0 bases, J shed 1 base, and the junction held 2 bases outside the gene matches. The germline CDR1 and CDR2 sequences are LNHDA and SQIVND (reference sequence). This CDR3 is 15 amino acids long. As DNA, the CDR3 is TGTGCCAGTAGTATAGAAGCGGGGCCCCAAGAGACCCAGTACTTC. Its translation is CASSIEAGPQETQYF.

The chain joins TRBV6-1 to TRBJ2-2, with a possible D match to TRBD2 (5 bases). CDR3 length: 14 amino acids. CDR1 is MNHNS and CDR2 is SASEGT in the germline V gene. V shed 6 bases and J shed 6 bases, with 14 bases lying between them. CDR3 in amino acids: CASSPTRGSGELFF. CDR3 nucleotide sequence: TGTGCCAGCAGCCCAACACGCGGGTCCGGGGAGCTGTTTTTT.

V usage is TRBV30 and J usage is TRBJ2-7; D might be TRBD2 (5 bases). This CDR3 spans 14 amino acids. Deletions cut 1 base from V and 6 bases from J, with 16 bases between. The germline V gene has CDR1 GTSNPN and CDR2 SVGIG (reference sequence). As DNA, the CDR3 is TGTGCCTGGAGTGAACTAGTTCTCTCTAGCGAGCAGTACTTC. This sequence encodes CAWSELVLSSEQYF.

The CDR3 is CATSRVPQGVSSYEQYF. The CDR3 nucleotides read TGTGCCACCAGCAGAGTACCCCAGGGGGTGAGCTCCTACGAGCAGTACTTC. The chain links TRBV15 to TRBJ2-5; 7 bases align to TRBD1. The J call may be mistaken, given a closer DNA end match to TRBJ2-7. The CDR3 covers 17 residues. Germline-derived CDR1 and CDR2 are LNHNV and YYDKDF (reference sequence).

In this sample, this clone is medium-sized. The V call is TRBV4-1, the J call TRBJ1-4, with TRBD1 matching 7 bases. The junction had 4 bases not matched to a gene; V was cut back by 2 bases and J by 4 bases. The germline CDR1 and CDR2 sequences are MGHRA and YSYEKL. CDR3 length: 15 residues. The CDR3 spells CASSQSGTDNEKLFF. In nucleotides, the CDR3 is TGCGCCAGCAGCCAATCCGGGACAGATAATGAAAAACTGTTTTTT.

The rearrangement links TRBV6-1 to TRBJ2-1; D is possibly TRBD2 (5 bases). The CDR3 sequence is 15 residues long. Looked up from germline, CDR1 is MNHNS and CDR2 is SASEGT. The V gene lost 3 bases and the J gene lost 1 base, with 10 bases spanning the gap. The CDR3 DNA is TGTGCCAGCAGTGACGGTGGGAGTTCCTACAATGAGCAGTTCTTC. Its translation is CASSDGGSSYNEQFF.

The CDR3 region is CASSQGTGQGKETQYF. The CDR3 DNA follows: TGTGCCAGCAGCCAAGGGACGGGACAGGGGAAAGAGACCCAGTACTTC. The gene calls are TRBV4-2 and TRBJ2-5; 10 bases align to TRBD1. CDR1 LGHNA and CDR2 YNFKEQ come from the germline V gene. This CDR3 contains 16 residues. V trimming: 1 base; J trimming: 3 bases; junction bases outside the gene matches: 5.

V usage is TRBV5-1 and J usage is TRBJ2-3; the match to TRBD2 covers 11 bases. Germline V gives CDR1 SGHRS, CDR2 YFSETQ. The CDR3 covers 19 residues. V lost 3 bases, J lost 1 base, and 13 bases stayed unmatched. The CDR3 DNA reads TGCGCCAGCAGCTCCTTACTAGCGGGAGAAGGGTCGGGCACAGATACGCAGTATTTT. This gives the protein CASSSLLAGEGSGTDTQYF.

J is TRBJ2-1 and V is TRBV6-1; 12 nucleotides match TRBD2. CDR3 size: 15 residues. The trim removed 3 bases at V and 7 bases at J, leaving 4 bases unmatched. Germline V gene sequence: CDR1 MNHNS, CDR2 SASEGT. CDR3 region: CASSDRLAGGNEQFF. CDR3 in DNA: TGTGCCAGCAGTGATAGGCTAGCGGGAGGGAATGAGCAGTTCTTC.

This chain joins TRBV29-1 and TRBJ2-4; D possibly corresponds to TRBD1 (5 bases). V was cut by 4 bases and J by 6 bases, with 10 bases left in between. This CDR3 spans 12 amino acids. The germline V gene has CDR1 SQVTM and CDR2 ANQGSEA. CDR3 residues: CSVAEGANIQYF. Here the CDR3 DNA reads TGCAGCGTTGCAGAAGGGGCAAACATTCAGTACTTC.